The rows below give T cell receptor beta chains drawn from one sample of a study of blood T cell repertoires in COVID-19. Profiling relied on immunoSEQ multiplex PCR, and the TCRdb table lists in-frame clones only, not all of them. The table lists approximately 200,000 clones, approximately 90% of them singletons. What was sequenced was PBMCs or T cells enriched from blood (not recorded which). The receptors come from a man aged 25-45 years who had recovered from COVID-19. Both conserved end residues are part of each CDR3.

v_gene: TRBV11-2; j_gene: TRBJ2-3; CDR3aa: CASRRAGGDTDTQYF
v_gene: TRBV28; j_gene: TRBJ1-5; CDR3aa: CASSSLGGDQPQHF
v_gene: TRBV2; j_gene: TRBJ2-3; CDR3aa: CASSDGRGTDTQYF
v_gene: TRBV15; j_gene: TRBJ2-3; CDR3aa: CATSREAGDTQYF
v_gene: TRBV28; j_gene: TRBJ2-6; CDR3aa: CASRLGHTGVLGANVLTF
v_gene: TRBV4-3; j_gene: TRBJ1-6; CDR3aa: CASSQDSGAADGYVDSPLHF
v_gene: TRBV4-3; j_gene: TRBJ2-1; CDR3aa: CASSQRTSGRRGDEQFF
v_gene: TRBV5-8; j_gene: TRBJ1-6; CDR3aa: CASSAGTRKNSPLHF
v_gene: TRBV5-4; j_gene: TRBJ1-3; CDR3aa: CASSLWSVSGNTIYF
v_gene: TRBV19; j_gene: TRBJ2-1; CDR3aa: CASSPGAGPYNEQFF
v_gene: TRBV19; j_gene: TRBJ2-1; CDR3aa: CASSNWVASGINEQFF
v_gene: TRBV4-2; j_gene: TRBJ2-7; CDR3aa: CASSQQTAGGPIEQYF
v_gene: TRBV7-2; j_gene: TRBJ2-7; CDR3aa: CASSPTSGGAYEQYF
v_gene: TRBV9; j_gene: TRBJ2-7; CDR3aa: CASSVGVGTYEQYF
v_gene: TRBV3-1/TRBV3-2; j_gene: TRBJ2-1; CDR3aa: CASSQFRDRVSYNEQFF
v_gene: TRBV11-3; j_gene: TRBJ2-7; CDR3aa: CASSLRTGDEQYF
v_gene: TRBV30; j_gene: TRBJ1-1; CDR3aa: CAWRGDGDTEAFF
v_gene: TRBV3-1/TRBV3-2; j_gene: TRBJ1-4; CDR3aa: CASSSDRRNEKLFF
v_gene: TRBV11-2; j_gene: TRBJ1-1; CDR3aa: CASSSLSGPSWAEAFF
v_gene: TRBV30; j_gene: TRBJ1-1; CDR3aa: CAWSLGTEAFF
v_gene: TRBV4-3; j_gene: TRBJ2-1; CDR3aa: CASSLTQDRGIHEQFF
v_gene: TRBV19; j_gene: TRBJ1-6; CDR3aa: CASMEGPYNSPLHF
v_gene: TRBV6-6; j_gene: TRBJ2-7; CDR3aa: CASTAAGASSYEQYF
v_gene: TRBV21-1; j_gene: TRBJ2-7; CDR3aa: CASSKGAQPTYEQYF
v_gene: TRBV7-9; j_gene: TRBJ2-4; CDR3aa: CASGERPGGTIKNIQYF
v_gene: TRBV2; j_gene: TRBJ2-5; CDR3aa: CASSPPGLAVQETQYF
v_gene: TRBV5-1; j_gene: TRBJ1-3; CDR3aa: CASSGTGGGTGNTIYF
v_gene: TRBV3-1/TRBV3-2; j_gene: TRBJ2-2; CDR3aa: CASSQVGVYGELFF
v_gene: TRBV6-2/TRBV6-3; j_gene: TRBJ2-1; CDR3aa: CASSYPLAGGRGDEQFF
v_gene: TRBV9; j_gene: TRBJ1-4; CDR3aa: CASSVADSNEKLFF
v_gene: TRBV5-3; j_gene: TRBJ1-2; CDR3aa: CARSVSPGQGGDGYTF
v_gene: TRBV30; j_gene: TRBJ1-5; CDR3aa: CAWGSADRSNQPQHF
v_gene: TRBV7-6; j_gene: TRBJ2-7; CDR3aa: CASSFDLAGAYEQYF
v_gene: TRBV30; j_gene: TRBJ1-1; CDR3aa: CAWRQGDTEAFF
v_gene: TRBV4-1; j_gene: TRBJ1-1; CDR3aa: CASSQDIIRASGWTEAFF
v_gene: TRBV9; j_gene: TRBJ2-1; CDR3aa: CASSVEGRSYNEQFF
v_gene: TRBV9; j_gene: TRBJ2-3; CDR3aa: CASSGTATDTQYF
v_gene: TRBV15; j_gene: TRBJ1-5; CDR3aa: CATSRDQGSNQPQHF
v_gene: TRBV27; j_gene: TRBJ2-1; CDR3aa: CASAAGTSGNNEQFF
v_gene: TRBV7-6; j_gene: TRBJ2-2; CDR3aa: CASSPRDRVGTGELFF
v_gene: TRBV7-9; j_gene: TRBJ2-7; CDR3aa: CASFSGLSSSYEQYF
v_gene: TRBV10-3; j_gene: TRBJ2-5; CDR3aa: CAISVVAGFQETQYF
v_gene: TRBV7-6; j_gene: TRBJ1-2; CDR3aa: CASSPMTGPYGYTF
v_gene: TRBV6-5; j_gene: TRBJ2-1; CDR3aa: CASNRGGRAPEQFF
v_gene: TRBV2; j_gene: TRBJ2-3; CDR3aa: CASTEGTQYF
v_gene: TRBV25-1; j_gene: TRBJ1-4; CDR3aa: CASNTGEKLFF
v_gene: TRBV5-4; j_gene: TRBJ1-3; CDR3aa: CASSQGQQLSGNTIYF
v_gene: TRBV9; j_gene: TRBJ1-6; CDR3aa: CASSVAPGENSPLHF